This T cell receptor (beta chain) was recovered during a study of shared clonotypes between healthy human individuals. Across the study: Plates per donor: three CD4 naive, three CD4 memory, two CD8 naive, one CD8 memory. Findings of the study overall: Among donors, the sharing of clonotypes was expected to be influenced by sequencing depth. About 5% of naive CD4 clonotypes were shared across four donors.

V was pared by 4 bases and J by 0 bases, with 14 bases of the junction left unmatched. Germline values: CDR1 SGHDT, CDR2 YYEEEE. This CDR3 contains 18 residues. CD8 cells classed as naive were CD45RO-negative and positively selected for CCR7, excluding terminally differentiated effector memory CD45RA+ cells. On this clone itself: Its antigen is unknown.

The method was immunoSEQ multiplex PCR; TCRdb's version includes in-frame clones alone and lacks a portion of them. The data show about 600,000 clones, roughly 96% seen once. The TCR comes from a woman younger than 45 in good health. Sequenced input: naive CD8+ T cells sorted from blood. The rearrangement links TRBV5-6 to TRBJ1-1; 8 bases match TRBD1. CDR3 in amino acids: CASSLGQGRYIMNTEAFF. The DNA of the CDR3 is TGTGCCAGCAGCCTCGGACAGGGCCGTTACATTATGAACACTGAAGCTTTCTTT.